This entry lists 12 T cell receptor beta chains sequenced from one sample in a study of breast tumors, draining lymph nodes, adjacent tissues. TCRdb fed the multiplex PCR reads into MiXCR, producing one record per CDR3 protein. The sample lists nearly 200,000 distinct CDR3 sequences, 25% to 40% occurring once. The lymph nodes were axillary draining lymph nodes from breast cancer patients. The sample consisted of axillary lymph node tissue. These receptor sequences come from a female donor with breast cancer. Some clones in this sample may be carry-over from other donors' samples.

Only a few counts were recorded for this clonotype. The chain uses TRBV6-5 and TRBJ2-4; either TRBD1 or TRBD2 may supply D (6 bases each). The germline CDR1 and CDR2 sequences are MNHEY and SVGAGI. The ends were cut back, 8 bases at V and 0 bases at J, with 14 bases in the middle. The CDR3 loop spans 15 amino acids. CDR3 in DNA: TGTGCCAGCCGGGGGCCGAGACTAGCCAAAAACATTCAGTACTTC. It specifies CASRGPRLAKNIQYF.

The table lists this clonotype with many counts. V gene TRBV30 combines with J gene TRBJ2-6, with D possibly being TRBD2 (5 bases). V lost 5 bases and J 0 bases, leaving 8 bases between the germline ends. CDR1 and CDR2 from the germline V gene are GTSNPN and SVGIG (reference sequence). The CDR3 totals 14 residues. The CDR3 reads CAWRTHSGANVLTF. In DNA, the CDR3 is TGTGCCTGGCGGACTCACTCTGGGGCCAACGTCCTGACTTTC.

This clonotype was detected ten times or more. The J gene is TRBJ1-3, the V gene TRBV9; D might be TRBD1 (5 bases). The CDR3 length is 15 residues. CDR1 is SGDLS and CDR2 is YYNGEE in the germline V gene. With 0 bases removed from V and 4 bases from J, the gap between germline ends came to 11 bases. Written as DNA, the CDR3 is TGTGCCAGCAGCGTAGCAGGGATATCAGGAAACACCATATATTTT. Its translation: CASSVAGISGNTIYF.

This clonotype was seen many times. This rearrangement joins TRBV6-6 to TRBJ2-2, with 10 bases that match TRBD2. CDR3 length: 16 amino acids. V lost 5 bases to trimming and J lost 1 base; unmatched junction nucleotides: 4. Germline assignment: CDR1 MNHNY and CDR2 SVGAGI (reference sequence). For the CDR3, the DNA is TGTGCCAGCAGTATAGCGGGGGGCTTGAACACCGGGGAGCTGTTTTTT. This translates into CASSIAGGLNTGELFF.

This clonotype was counted at least ten times. The J gene is TRBJ1-2, the V gene TRBV5-8, with D possibly matching TRBD1 (5 bases). CDR3 length: 15 residues. The germline V and J ends were trimmed by 1 base and 4 bases, with 14 bases remaining between them. Germline V gene lookup returns CDR1 SGHTS and CDR2 YDEGEE. CDR3 amino acids: CASSLRGRASYGYTF. In DNA form, the CDR3 reads TGTGCCAGCAGCTTGCGTGGCAGGGCCTCCTATGGCTACACCTTC.

This clonotype has just one count. The V gene is TRBV20-1, the J gene TRBJ2-1; 8 positions agree with TRBD2. The CDR3 is 14 residues long. The J segment lost 1 base and the V segment lost 3 bases, leaving 2 bases of the junction unmatched. CDR1 and CDR2 (germline): DFQATT, SNEGSKA (reference sequence). The CDR3 loop is CSASGRGSYNEQFF. CDR3 bases: TGCAGTGCTAGCGGGAGGGGTTCCTACAATGAGCAGTTCTTC.

This clonotype was counted at least ten times. One end of the junction does not line up with germline, which may come from a read error. The CDR3: CASSHSTGNPADF. CDR3 in DNA: TGTGCCAGCAGTCACTCGACAGGAAACCCCGCGGACTTC. The rearrangement joins TRBV6-6 to TRBJ2-1; a possible D gene is TRBD1 (6 bases). The CDR3 has 13 amino acids. Per the germline V gene, CDR1 is MNHNY and CDR2 is SVGAGI (reference sequence).

There are many counts of this clonotype. This rearrangement joins TRBV20-1 to TRBJ1-5, with D unresolved. This CDR3 comprises 14 residues. V lost 2 bases and J 4 bases, leaving 12 bases between the germline ends. The germline gives CDR1 DFQATT, CDR2 SNEGSKA (reference sequence). This chain's CDR3 is CSARPPRRNQPQHF. The CDR3 DNA sequence: TGCAGTGCTAGACCGCCAAGGAGAAATCAGCCCCAGCATTTT.

This clonotype was counted many times. The genes are TRBV20-1 and TRBJ2-7, with 10 positions matching TRBD1. Germline V gene lookup returns CDR1 DFQATT and CDR2 SNEGSKA (reference sequence). The length of the CDR3 is 15 residues. The J segment lost 4 bases and the V segment lost 7 bases, leaving 13 bases of the junction unmatched. This chain's CDR3 is CSGRGDRGAGYEQYF. The CDR3 coding sequence is TGCAGTGGCAGGGGGGACAGGGGCGCCGGTTACGAGCAGTACTTC.

The chain links TRBV20-1 to TRBJ1-5; D gene ambiguous. The CDR3 loop spans 11 amino acids. Trimming pared 3 bases from V and 11 bases from J, leaving 11 bases between. Germline loops: CDR1 DFQATT, CDR2 SNEGSKA (reference sequence). As DNA, the CDR3 is TGCAGTGCTAGTACAGAAGAGACCCAGCATTTT. It specifies CSASTEETQHF.

With regard to this clonotype: A much larger clone lies a single base off, so this may be a read error. This rearrangement joins TRBV4-3 to TRBJ1-4; no clear D gene. Germline V gene lookup returns CDR1 LGHNA and CDR2 YSLEER. The CDR3 is made up of 15 amino acids. The CDR3 spells CASSQEIATNEKLVF. The CDR3 region has the DNA TGCGCCAGCAGCCAGGAGATTGCAACTAATGAAAAACTGGTTTTT.

This rearrangement joins TRBV20-1 to TRBJ1-1; D uncertain. The CDR3 sequence is 10 residues long. CDR1 and CDR2 (germline): DFQATT, SNEGSKA (reference sequence). V gave up 4 bases and J gave up 5 bases, with 5 bases separating them. The CDR3 protein is CSATRTEAFF. The CDR3 nucleotides are TGCAGTGCTACCCGAACTGAAGCTTTCTTT.